Presented here are 5 T cell receptor beta chains from one specimen sequenced in a study of blood T cell repertoires in COVID-19. The table came from immunoSEQ multiplex PCR; TCRdb's copy has only in-frame clones and leaves some out. There are a few hundred thousand clones in the sample; about 87% occur only once, and over 0.95% lies in the top ten. Sequences were obtained from PBMCs or T cells enriched from blood (not recorded which). Source of these receptors: a man aged 25-45 years who had recovered from COVID-19.

V and J are TRBV30 and TRBJ1-1; maybe TRBD1 (6 bases). Germline CDR1 GTSNPN, CDR2 SVGIG (reference sequence). The V gene lost 4 bases and the J gene lost 1 base, with 10 bases spanning the gap. This CDR3 is 13 amino acids long. In nucleotides, the CDR3 is TGTGCCTGGACGGGACACCAGAACACTGAAGCTTTCTTT. The encoded protein is CAWTGHQNTEAFF.

V is TRBV18 and J is TRBJ2-1; TRBD1 aligns across 7 bases. Germline CDR1 reads KGHSH; CDR2 reads LQKENI. V was pared by 0 bases and J by 3 bases, with 5 bases of the junction left unmatched. The CDR3 is 16 residues long. CDR3 sequence (DNA): TGTGCCAGCTCACCACCGATTCGGGACAGCTACAATGAGCAGTTCTTC. It encodes CASSPPIRDSYNEQFF.

This clone appeared once. CDR3 protein: CASSPSGDSRLYEQYF. Here the CDR3 DNA reads TGTGCCAGCTCACCATCGGGGGACAGTAGACTTTACGAGCAGTACTTC. The chain joins TRBV18 to TRBJ2-7; possibly TRBD1 for D (7 bases). Trimming cost V 2 bases and J 4 bases, with 18 bases left between them. The CDR3 sequence is 16 residues long. Germline V gives CDR1 KGHSH, CDR2 LQKENI.

The chain has TRBV4-2 and TRBJ2-3, with 8 bases lining up with TRBD2. J was trimmed by 3 bases and V by 0 bases; bases with no gene match: 8. CDR1 is LGHNA and CDR2 is YNFKEQ in the germline V gene. The CDR3 extends over 17 amino acids. The CDR3 DNA is TGTGCCAGCAGCCAAGATGATTCGGGGGGGGTAACAGATACGCAGTATTTT. It codes for CASSQDDSGGVTDTQYF.

This chain joins TRBV5-4 and TRBJ2-6, with D possibly being TRBD2 (6 bases). CDR1 and CDR2 from the germline V gene are SGHNT and YYREEE (reference sequence). The CDR3 contains 16 residues. Trimming left V 2 bases short and J 5 bases short, with 14 bases between. The CDR3 DNA sequence: TGTGCCAGCAGCTTAGGGTCGGAGGGGAGGGCCAACGTCCTGACTTTC. Amino acid sequence: CASSLGSEGRANVLTF.